The clone carrying this T cell receptor beta chain was observed a handful of times. The antigen remains undetermined. Given a much more abundant clone one base away, this may be a read error. This sample was taken from a study of Graves' ophthalmopathy and Graves' hyperthyroidism. Study information: Peripheral blood sampling occurred at initial diagnosis, before any treatment. Findings and caveats of the study: A model built from 13 signatures distinguished ophthalmopathy from stable hyperthyroidism with approximately 88% sensitivity and about 80% specificity.

Those donors who had ophthalmopathy presented with moderate-to-severe activity, a CAS of ≥3, a NOSPECS of ≥4 and a duration under 3 months. The sequenced template was RNA, covering the TCR beta CDR3 region. After a first-round RT-PCR with HTBI primers, a second-round multiplex PCR was run. One entry per CDR3 protein, called by TCRdb with MiXCR from the multiplex PCR reads. Here the sample spans 350,000 to 450,000 distinct CDR3 sequences, approximately 16% being singletons. The source of this sequence is a woman under 30 with Graves' ophthalmopathy. The specimen was peripheral blood.

This CDR3 reads CASSFPSGQETQYF. CDR3 DNA sequence: TGTGCCAGCAGCTTCCCTAGCGGGCAAGAGACCCAGTACTTC. The rearrangement links TRBV7-8 to TRBJ2-5; TRBD2 matches at 8 bases. V lost 3 bases to trimming and J lost 2 bases; unmatched junction nucleotides: 2. CDR3 length equals 14 residues. Looked up from germline, CDR1 is SGHVS and CDR2 is FQNEAQ.